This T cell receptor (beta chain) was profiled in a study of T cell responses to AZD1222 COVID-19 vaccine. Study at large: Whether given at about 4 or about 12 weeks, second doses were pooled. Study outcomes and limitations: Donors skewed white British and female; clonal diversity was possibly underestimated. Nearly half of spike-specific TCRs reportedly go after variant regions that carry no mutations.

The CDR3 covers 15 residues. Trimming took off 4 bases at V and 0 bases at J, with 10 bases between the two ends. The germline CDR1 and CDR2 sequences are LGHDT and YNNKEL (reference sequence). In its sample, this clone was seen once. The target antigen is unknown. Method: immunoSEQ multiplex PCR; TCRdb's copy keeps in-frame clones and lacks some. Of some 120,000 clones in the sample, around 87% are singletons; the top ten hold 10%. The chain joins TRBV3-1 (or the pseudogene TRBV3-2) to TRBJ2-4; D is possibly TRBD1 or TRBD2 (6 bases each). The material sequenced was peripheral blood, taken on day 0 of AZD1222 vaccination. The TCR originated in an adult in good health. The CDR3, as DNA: TGTGCCAGCAGCCCTAGGGGGGTAGCCAAAAACATTCAGTACTTC. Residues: CASSPRGVAKNIQYF.